Following are 17 T cell receptor beta chains from one sample sequenced in a study of T cells after posttransplantation cyclophosphamide. The table came from immunoSEQ multiplex PCR; TCRdb's copy has only in-frame clones and leaves some out. The record shows about 40,000 clones for this sample, with no singletons present. Input material: PBMCs. All receptors come from a woman aged 50 to 60 in good health and a related stem cell transplant donor.

This clone was detected ten times or more. The genes are TRBV5-1 and TRBJ1-1; D possibly corresponds to TRBD1 (5 bases). This CDR3 spans 15 amino acids. Trimming cost V 4 bases and J 4 bases, with 17 bases left between them. Germline-derived CDR1 and CDR2 are SGHRS and YFSETQ. For the CDR3, the DNA is TGCGCCAGCAGCCCATGGACCCAGGGAGGCACTGAAGCTTTCTTT. This encodes CASSPWTQGGTEAFF.

The sample holds a few counts of this clone. The chain carries TRBV27 and TRBJ1-2, with D perhaps TRBD1 (5 bases). Germline V gene data show CDR1 as MNHEY and CDR2 as SMNVEV (reference sequence). V lost 9 bases to trimming and J lost 8 bases, with 19 bases between them. The CDR3 totals 13 residues. The CDR3 loop reads CASKDSPIGGYTF. The CDR3 coding sequence is TGTGCCAGTAAAGACAGCCCTATCGGGGGCTACACCTTC.

Many counts were recorded for this clone. The genes are TRBV5-6 and TRBJ2-1, with 10 positions matching TRBD2. The junction had 9 bases not matched to a gene; V was cut back by 1 base and J by 11 bases. CDR1 SGHDT and CDR2 YYEEEE come from the germline V gene. The CDR3 is 15 amino acids. The CDR3 nucleotides read TGTGCCAGCAGCTTGAATCTAGCGGGGGATGTTAAGCAGTTCTTC. Amino acids: CASSLNLAGDVKQFF.

Comments on this clone: A much more abundant neighbour one base away suggests this may be a read error. The rearrangement links TRBV7-3 to TRBJ2-2; 9 bases line up with TRBD1. Germline V lookup: CDR1 SGHTA, CDR2 FQGTGA. The length of the CDR3 is 18 residues. The CDR3 coding sequence is TGTGCCGGCAGCCGGACCGCCGGGACAGGGTTGTCCACCGGGGAGCTGTTTTTT. As protein: CAGSRTAGTGLSTGELFF. Variable domain in full (rest from reference TRBV7-3 and TRBJ2-2): GAGVSQTPSNKVTEKGKYVELRCDPISGHTALYWYRQSLGQGPEFLIYFQGTGAADDSGLPNDRFFAVRPEGSVSTLKIQRTERGDSAVYLCAGSRTAGTGLSTGELFFGEGSRLTVL.

The sample holds many counts of this clone. The chain employs TRBV5-1 and TRBJ2-7; 10 nucleotides align to TRBD2. In germline, CDR1 is SGHRS, CDR2 YFSETQ. Losses at the gene ends were 0 bases for V and 2 bases for J; bases not matched to a gene: 2. The CDR3 covers 15 residues. This CDR3 is CASSLVAGGPYEQYF. For the CDR3, the DNA is TGCGCCAGCAGCTTGGTAGCGGGGGGCCCCTACGAGCAGTACTTC.

In this sample, this clone turned up many times. The genes are TRBV5-1 and TRBJ1-3; D is unclear. V was trimmed by 0 bases and J by 0 bases, leaving 10 bases between them. The CDR3 runs 16 residues. The germline gives CDR1 SGHRS, CDR2 YFSETQ. CDR3 coding DNA: TGCGCCAGCAGCTTGGAAGTACAGACCTCTGGAAACACCATATATTTT. The encoded protein is CASSLEVQTSGNTIYF. The whole variable domain, filled in from reference TRBV5-1 and TRBJ1-3, reads KAGVTQTPRYLIKTRGQQVTLSCSPISGHRSVSWYQQTPGQGLQFLFEYFSETQRNKGNFPGRFSGRQFSNSRSEMNVSTLELGDSALYLCASSLEVQTSGNTIYFGEGSWLTVV.

Many counts were recorded for this clone. V usage is TRBV9 and J usage is TRBJ1-3, with D possibly matching TRBD1 (5 bases). CDR1 and CDR2 (germline): SGDLS, YYNGEE. Deletions cut 0 bases from V and 0 bases from J, with 13 bases between. The CDR3 has 17 residues. CDR3 in DNA: TGTGCCAGCAGCGTAGGGGGCAGGGCCTCCTCTGGAAACACCATATATTTT. Protein: CASSVGGRASSGNTIYF.

This clone was counted at least ten times. V is TRBV27 and J is TRBJ2-1, with TRBD1 as a possible D gene (6 bases). Germline CDR1 MNHEY, CDR2 SMNVEV (reference sequence). CDR3 length: 12 residues. With 6 bases removed from V and 3 bases from J, the gap between germline ends came to 6 bases. The DNA of the CDR3 is TGTGCCAGCAGACAGGGCTACAATGAGCAGTTCTTC. It is translated as CASRQGYNEQFF.

The CDR3 sequence: CASSRGVPWKGAGLKYEKLFF. CDR3 nucleotide sequence: TGCGCCAGCAGCCGCGGCGTACCGTGGAAGGGGGCAGGTTTAAAGTATGAAAAACTGTTTTTT. The chain is built from TRBV4-1 and TRBJ1-4; 7 positions agree with TRBD1. Germline values: CDR1 MGHRA, CDR2 YSYEKL. The CDR3 length is 21 residues. V was clipped by 4 bases and J by 6 bases; unmatched bases: 26.

This clone was counted many times. This chain connects TRBV5-1 to TRBJ2-1, with D possibly matching TRBD2 (6 bases). There are 17 residues in the CDR3. V was clipped by 2 bases and J by 2 bases, with 17 bases between them. Germline CDR1 reads SGHRS; CDR2 reads YFSETQ. The CDR3 DNA sequence: TGCGCCAGCAGCTTATTCCGCAGCGGGCGGACCTACAATGAGCAGTTCTTC. Translated: CASSLFRSGRTYNEQFF.

This clone was counted a few times. The V call is TRBV6-6, the J call TRBJ2-5; possible D gene TRBD2, 6 bases. The V end lost 6 bases, the J end lost 2 bases, and 13 bases lay between the germline ends. The CDR3 has 14 amino acids. The germline gives CDR1 MNHNY, CDR2 SVGAGI (reference sequence). The CDR3 loop reads CASRAGTRQETQYF. The CDR3, as DNA: TGTGCCAGCAGAGCCGGGACTCGACAAGAGACCCAGTACTTC.

This clone has ten or more counts. The chain recombines TRBV4-1 with TRBJ1-2; weak D call: TRBD1 (5 bases). The CDR3 covers 15 residues. The V gene's germline CDR1 is MGHRA and CDR2 YSYEKL. V was trimmed by 0 bases and J by 4 bases, leaving 12 bases between them. The CDR3 nucleotides read TGCGCCAGCAGCCAAGATCAGCTGGGGGGCTATGGCTACACCTTC. Its translation is CASSQDQLGGYGYTF.

This clone was observed at least ten times. The genes are TRBV5-4 and TRBJ2-2, with D uncertain. The length of the CDR3 is 14 residues. V lost 7 bases to trimming and J lost 5 bases, with 15 bases between them. Germline V gene data show CDR1 as SGHNT and CDR2 as YYREEE (reference sequence). CDR3 region: CASRINPETGELFF. CDR3 nucleotide sequence: TGTGCCAGCCGAATAAACCCGGAGACCGGGGAGCTGTTTTTT.

This clone showed up many times. The chain has TRBV28 and TRBJ2-7; 7 bases are a match to TRBD1. This CDR3 spans 14 amino acids. Germline assignment: CDR1 MDHEN and CDR2 SYDVKM. The V and J ends lost 7 bases and 5 bases, in that order; junction bases with no gene match: 11. For the CDR3, the DNA is TGTGCCAGCATTAACTCGGACAGGCGCAACGAGCAGTACTTC. It yields the protein CASINSDRRNEQYF.

This clone has a count of ten or more. The V call is TRBV28, the J call TRBJ1-6; no clear D gene. Deletions cut 6 bases from V and 8 bases from J, with 17 bases between. This CDR3 region has 15 residues. The germline V gene has CDR1 MDHEN and CDR2 SYDVKM. The chain's CDR3 is CASRVSGGRHSPLHF. DNA for the CDR3: TGTGCCAGCAGAGTGTCCGGAGGCCGTCATTCACCCCTCCACTTT.

This clone appeared many times. The V and J genes are TRBV29-1 and TRBJ1-1; D perhaps matches TRBD1 (6 bases). Trimming took off 7 bases at V and 6 bases at J, with 9 bases between the two ends. The CDR3 length is 10 residues. Per the germline V gene, CDR1 is SQVTM and CDR2 is ANQGSEA. The CDR3 reads CSGQDAEAFF. The DNA for the CDR3 is TGCAGCGGACAGGACGCTGAAGCTTTCTTT.

This clone was detected only a few times. V and J are TRBV28 and TRBJ2-3, with TRBD2 matching 9 bases. The CDR3 sequence is 19 residues long. CDR1 MDHEN and CDR2 SYDVKM come from the germline V gene. Trimming at V came to 5 bases and at J to 1 base, leaving 16 bases not matched to a gene. The CDR3 region has the DNA TGTGCCAGCAGTAAGCCCCTAGCGGGGTACCAGCGAGGCACAGATACGCAGTATTTT. Its translation: CASSKPLAGYQRGTDTQYF.